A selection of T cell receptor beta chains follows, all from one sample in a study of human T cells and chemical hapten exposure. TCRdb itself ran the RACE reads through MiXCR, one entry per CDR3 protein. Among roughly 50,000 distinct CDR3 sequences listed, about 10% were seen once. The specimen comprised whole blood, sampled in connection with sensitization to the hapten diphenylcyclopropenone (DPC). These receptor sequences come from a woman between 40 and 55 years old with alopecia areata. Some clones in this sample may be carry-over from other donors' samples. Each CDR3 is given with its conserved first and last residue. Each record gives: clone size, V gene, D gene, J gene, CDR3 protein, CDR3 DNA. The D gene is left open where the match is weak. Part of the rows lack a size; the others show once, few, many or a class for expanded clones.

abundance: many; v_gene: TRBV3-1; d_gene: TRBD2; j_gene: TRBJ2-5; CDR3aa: CASRRAGVQETQYF; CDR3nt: TGTGCCAGCAGACGAGCGGGGGTCCAAGAGACCCAGTACTTC
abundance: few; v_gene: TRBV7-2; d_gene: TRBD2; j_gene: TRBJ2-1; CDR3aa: CASSRSGGSSYNEQFF; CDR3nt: TGTGCCAGCAGCCGTAGCGGGGGAAGCTCCTACAATGAGCAGTTCTTC
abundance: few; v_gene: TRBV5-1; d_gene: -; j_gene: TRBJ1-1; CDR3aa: CASSLTETEAFF; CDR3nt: TGCGCCAGCAGCTTGACAGAAACTGAAGCTTTCTTT
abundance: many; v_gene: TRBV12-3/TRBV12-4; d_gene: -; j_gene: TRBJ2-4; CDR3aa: CASSPPVTGYKNIQYF; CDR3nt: TGTGCCAGCAGTCCCCCTGTGACAGGCTACAAAAACATTCAGTACTTC
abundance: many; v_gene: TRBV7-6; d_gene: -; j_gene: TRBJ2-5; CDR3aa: CASSLPPAVETQYF; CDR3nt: TGTGCCAGCAGCTTACCCCCGGCGGTGGAGACCCAGTACTTC
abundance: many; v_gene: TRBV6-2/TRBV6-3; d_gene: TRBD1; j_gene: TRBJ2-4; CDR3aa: CASSGTGQGMKHF; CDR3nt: TGTGCCAGCAGTGGCACCGGACAGGGGATGAAGCACTTC
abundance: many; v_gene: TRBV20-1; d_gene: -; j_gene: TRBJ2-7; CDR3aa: CSALSTGAYEQYF; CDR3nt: TGCAGTGCCCTTTCGACAGGAGCCTACGAGCAGTACTTC
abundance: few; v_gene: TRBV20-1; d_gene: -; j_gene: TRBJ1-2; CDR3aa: CSARSQGRLDGYTF; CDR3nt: TGCAGTGCTAGATCGCAGGGCAGATTAGATGGCTACACCTTC
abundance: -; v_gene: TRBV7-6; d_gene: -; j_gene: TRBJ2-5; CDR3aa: CASSPPGPGETQYF; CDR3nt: TGTGCCAGCAGCCCGCCGGGCCCCGGGGAGACCCAGTACTTC
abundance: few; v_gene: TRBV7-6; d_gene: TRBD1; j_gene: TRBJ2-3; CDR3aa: CASSFRDRKTDTQYF; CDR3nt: TGTGCCAGCAGCTTCCGGGACAGGAAGACAGATACGCAGTATTTT
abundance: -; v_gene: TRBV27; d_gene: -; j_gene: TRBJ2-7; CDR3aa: CASSLTGISYEQYF; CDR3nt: TGTGCCAGCAGCCTAACAGGGATCTCCTACGAGCAGTACTTC
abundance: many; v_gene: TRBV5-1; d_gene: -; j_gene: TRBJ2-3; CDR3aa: CASSPYLSTDTQYF; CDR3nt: TGCGCCAGCAGCCCCTATCTAAGCACAGATACGCAGTATTTT
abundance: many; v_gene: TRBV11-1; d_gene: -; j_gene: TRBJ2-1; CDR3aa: CASSRTNVGQFF; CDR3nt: TGTGCCAGCAGCCGGACTAACGTAGGGCAGTTCTTC
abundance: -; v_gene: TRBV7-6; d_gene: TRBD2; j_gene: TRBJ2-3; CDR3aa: CASSLVSAGGTDTQYF; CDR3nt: TGTGCCAGCAGCTTAGTATCGGCGGGGGGCACAGATACGCAGTATTTT
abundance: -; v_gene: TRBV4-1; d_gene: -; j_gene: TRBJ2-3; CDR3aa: CASSQDPATQYF; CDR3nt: TGCGCCAGCAGCCAAGATCCAGCTACGCAGTATTTT
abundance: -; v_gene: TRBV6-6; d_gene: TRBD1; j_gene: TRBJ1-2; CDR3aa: CASSRGQDYGYTF; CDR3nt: TGTGCCAGCTCCCGCGGACAGGACTATGGCTACACCTTC
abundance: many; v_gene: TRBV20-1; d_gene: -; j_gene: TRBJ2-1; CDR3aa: CSARGLVSPSSGNEQFF; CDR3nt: TGCAGTGCTAGGGGATTGGTGAGTCCATCCTCAGGTAATGAGCAGTTCTTC
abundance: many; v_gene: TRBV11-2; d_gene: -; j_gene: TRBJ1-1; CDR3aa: CASHPSSTRNTEAFF; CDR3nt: TGTGCCAGCCACCCCTCTTCGACACGGAACACTGAAGCTTTCTTT
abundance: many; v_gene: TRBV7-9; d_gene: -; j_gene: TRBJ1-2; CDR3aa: CASSLEGRFFYTF; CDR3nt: TGTGCCAGCAGCTTAGAGGGACGGTTCTTCTACACCTTC
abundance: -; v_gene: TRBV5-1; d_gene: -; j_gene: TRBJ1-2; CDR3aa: CASSFDTAYGYTF; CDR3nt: TGCGCCAGCAGCTTCGACACTGCCTATGGCTACACCTTC
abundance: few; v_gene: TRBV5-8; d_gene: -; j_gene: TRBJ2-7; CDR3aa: CASSLATGTLLNEQYF; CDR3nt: TGTGCCAGCAGCTTGGCCACAGGAACCCTTTTGAACGAGCAGTACTTC
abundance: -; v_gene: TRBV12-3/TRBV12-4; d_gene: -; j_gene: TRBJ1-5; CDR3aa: CASKDKNSNQPQHF; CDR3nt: TGTGCCAGCAAAGACAAGAATAGCAATCAGCCCCAGCATTTT
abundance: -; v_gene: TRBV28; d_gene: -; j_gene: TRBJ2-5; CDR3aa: CASSLIAGPAGKETQYF; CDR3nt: TGTGCCAGCAGTTTAATTGCGGGCCCCGCCGGCAAAGAGACCCAGTACTTC
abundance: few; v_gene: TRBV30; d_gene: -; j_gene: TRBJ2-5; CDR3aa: CAWSPDGWSQYF; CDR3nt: TGTGCCTGGAGCCCCGACGGCTGGAGCCAGTACTTC
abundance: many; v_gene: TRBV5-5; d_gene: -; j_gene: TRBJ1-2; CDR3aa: CASSLVVPIYGYTF; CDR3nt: TGTGCCAGCAGCTTGGTAGTACCCATCTATGGCTACACCTTC
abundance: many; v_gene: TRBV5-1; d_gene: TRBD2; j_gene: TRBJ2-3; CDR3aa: CASSYGRSTDTQYF; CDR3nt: TGCGCCAGCAGCTACGGGAGGAGCACAGATACGCAGTATTTT
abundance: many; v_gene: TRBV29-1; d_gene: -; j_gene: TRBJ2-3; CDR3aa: CSVPGVGSDTQYF; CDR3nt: TGCAGCGTCCCCGGGGTAGGTTCAGATACGCAGTATTTT
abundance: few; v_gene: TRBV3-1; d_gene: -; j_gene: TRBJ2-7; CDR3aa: CASSQGSGHPYEQYF; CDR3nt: TGTGCCAGCAGCCAAGGGTCAGGGCATCCCTACGAGCAGTACTTC
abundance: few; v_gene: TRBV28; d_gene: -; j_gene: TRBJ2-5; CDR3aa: CASVDAQQETQYF; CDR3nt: TGTGCCAGCGTTGATGCCCAACAAGAGACCCAGTACTTC
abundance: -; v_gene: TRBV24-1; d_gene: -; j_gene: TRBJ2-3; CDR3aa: CATSDFHRESTDTQYF; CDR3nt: TGTGCCACCAGTGATTTCCACAGGGAGAGCACAGATACGCAGTATTTT
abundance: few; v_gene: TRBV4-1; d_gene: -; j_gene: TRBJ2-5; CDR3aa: CASSQGPQETQYF; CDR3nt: TGCGCCAGCAGCCAAGGGCCTCAAGAGACCCAGTACTTC
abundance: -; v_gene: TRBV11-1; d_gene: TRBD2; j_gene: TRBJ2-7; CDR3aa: CASSHLAGVREQYF; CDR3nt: TGTGCCAGCAGCCATCTAGCGGGGGTACGCGAGCAGTACTTC
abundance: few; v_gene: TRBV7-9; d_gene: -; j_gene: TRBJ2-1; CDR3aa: CASSPADSYYNEQFF; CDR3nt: TGTGCCAGCAGCCCAGCGGACAGTTACTACAATGAGCAGTTCTTC
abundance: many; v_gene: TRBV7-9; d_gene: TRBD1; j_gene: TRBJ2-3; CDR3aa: CASSLAGFVSGQGDTDTQYF; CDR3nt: TGTGCCAGCAGCTTAGCAGGCTTTGTTTCGGGACAGGGGGACACAGATACGCAGTATTTT
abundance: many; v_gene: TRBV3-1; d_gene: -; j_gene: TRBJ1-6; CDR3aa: CASSQGAKGGSPLHF; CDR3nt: TGTGCCAGCAGCCAAGGCGCCAAAGGGGGTTCACCCCTCCACTTT
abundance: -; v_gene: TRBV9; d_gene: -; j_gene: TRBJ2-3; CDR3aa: CASSVGRGDTQYF; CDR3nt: TGTGCCAGCAGCGTAGGGAGGGGGGATACGCAGTATTTT
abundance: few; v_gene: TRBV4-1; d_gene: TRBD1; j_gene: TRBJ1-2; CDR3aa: CASSQVGQGHGYTF; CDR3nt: TGCGCCAGCAGCCAAGTCGGACAGGGTCATGGCTACACCTTC
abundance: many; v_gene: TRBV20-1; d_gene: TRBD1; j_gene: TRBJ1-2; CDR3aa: CSARTPGQGYYGYTF; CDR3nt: TGCAGTGCTAGGACTCCGGGACAGGGCTACTATGGCTACACCTTC
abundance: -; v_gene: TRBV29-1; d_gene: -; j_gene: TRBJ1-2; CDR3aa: CSANPRTNYGYTF; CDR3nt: TGCAGCGCAAACCCCCGGACTAACTATGGCTACACCTTC
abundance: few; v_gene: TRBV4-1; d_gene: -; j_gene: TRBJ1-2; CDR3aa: CASSQARGGYTF; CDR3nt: TGCGCCAGCAGCCAAGCAAGGGGTGGCTACACCTTC
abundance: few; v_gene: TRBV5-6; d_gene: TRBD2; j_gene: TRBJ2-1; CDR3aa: CASSPWTSGVVIFGEQFF; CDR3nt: TGTGCCAGCAGCCCGTGGACTAGCGGGGTCGTCATATTCGGTGAGCAGTTCTTC
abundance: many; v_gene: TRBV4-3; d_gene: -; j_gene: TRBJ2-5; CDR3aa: CASSQESPVCRTQYF; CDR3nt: TGCGCCAGCAGCCAAGAATCCCCCGTGTGCAGGACCCAGTACTTC